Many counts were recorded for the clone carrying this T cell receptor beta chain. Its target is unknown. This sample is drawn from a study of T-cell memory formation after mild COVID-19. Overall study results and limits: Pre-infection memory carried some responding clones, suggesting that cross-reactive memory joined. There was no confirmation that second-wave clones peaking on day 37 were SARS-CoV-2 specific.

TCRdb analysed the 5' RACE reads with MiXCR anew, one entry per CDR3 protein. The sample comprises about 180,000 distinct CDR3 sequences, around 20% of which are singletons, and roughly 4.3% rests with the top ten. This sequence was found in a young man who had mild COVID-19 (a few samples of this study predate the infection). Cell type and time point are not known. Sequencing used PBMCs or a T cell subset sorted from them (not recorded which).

This CDR3 reads CASSWDRNTEAFF. In DNA form, the CDR3 reads TGTGCCAGCAGTTGGGACAGAAACACTGAAGCTTTCTTT. The J gene is TRBJ1-1, the V gene TRBV2; 7 bases map to TRBD1. V was clipped by 5 bases and J by 2 bases; unmatched bases: 2. CDR3 length: 13 residues. Germline V gene lookup returns CDR1 SNHLY and CDR2 FYNNEI.